What follows are 24 T cell receptor beta chains derived from one specimen sequenced in a study of cytomegalovirus exposure and HLA in healthy donors. It was with 60 Vbeta and 13 Jbeta primers that the PCR ran. The repertoire was sequenced with immunoSEQ multiplex PCR; TCRdb's copy has only in-frame clones and lacks some. The sample has 100,000 to 150,000 clones; about 78% are singletons. Material for sequencing was PBMCs. The receptors shown here come from a woman aged 40 to 50 in good health and CMV-seropositive.

The chain carries TRBV10-3 and TRBJ1-1; TRBD1 aligns across 9 bases. Germline trimming cut 5 bases from V and 4 bases from J; bases unmatched to any gene: 8. Germline CDR1 and CDR2: ENHRY and SYGVKD. The length of the CDR3 is 15 residues. The CDR3, as DNA: TGTGCCATCAGTAGCAAGGGACAGGGAATCACTGAAGCTTTCTTT. Its translation is CAISSKGQGITEAFF.

This clone was observed once. The gene calls are TRBV7-8 and TRBJ1-6; D unresolved. V was shortened by 1 base and J by 6 bases, with 4 bases between the two germline ends. This CDR3 has 13 amino acids. CDR1 and CDR2 from the germline V gene are SGHVS and FQNEAQ. In nucleotides, the CDR3 is TGTGCCAGCAGCTTAGGAGGTAATTCACCCCTCCACTTT. Its translation is CASSLGGNSPLHF.

The chain combines TRBV5-1 with TRBJ2-3, with 7 bases lining up with TRBD2. The J segment lost 1 base and the V segment lost 3 bases, leaving 5 bases of the junction unmatched. Per the germline V gene, CDR1 is SGHRS and CDR2 is YFSETQ. The CDR3 is 15 residues long. The CDR3 sequence: CASSSERGGTDTQYF. The CDR3 DNA reads as TGCGCCAGCAGCTCCGAGCGGGGCGGCACAGATACGCAGTATTTT.

This rearrangement joins TRBV7-2 to TRBJ2-7; D may be TRBD2 (7 bases). This CDR3 has 14 residues. Germline CDR1 and CDR2: SGHTA and FQGNSA. V was trimmed by 3 bases and J by 5 bases, leaving 14 bases between them. The CDR3: CASSFNGGHDEQYF. The CDR3, as DNA: TGTGCCAGCAGCTTCAACGGGGGGCACGACGAGCAGTACTTC. Full variable domain (outside the CDR3, taken from reference TRBV7-2 and TRBJ2-7): GAGVSQSPSNKVTEKGKDVELRCDPISGHTALYWYRQSLGQGLEFLIYFQGNSAPDKSGLPSDRFSAERTGGSVSTLTIQRTQQEDSAVYLCASSFNGGHDEQYFGPGTRLTVT.

The CDR3 region has the DNA TGCGCCAGCAGCCATCGGGGGGGGTCAGACACTGAAGCTTTCTTT. This translates into CASSHRGGSDTEAFF. This rearrangement joins TRBV4-1 to TRBJ1-1; perhaps TRBD1 as D (5 bases). V was cut by 3 bases and J by 3 bases, with 14 bases left in between. This CDR3 spans 15 amino acids. Germline CDR1 is MGHRA and CDR2 is YSYEKL.

V and J are TRBV5-1 and TRBJ1-1; D might be TRBD1 (5 bases). CDR1 and CDR2 from the germline V gene are SGHRS and YFSETQ. V was cut by 1 base and J by 10 bases, with 17 bases left in between. The CDR3 runs to 14 residues. The CDR3: CASSLYRQMSRAFF. CDR3 coding DNA: TGCGCCAGCAGCTTGTACAGACAGATGAGTCGAGCTTTCTTT.

The rearrangement joins TRBV2 to TRBJ1-5; no clear D. V lost 2 bases to trimming and J lost 3 bases, with 14 bases between them. This CDR3 is 16 amino acids long. Looked up from germline, CDR1 is SNHLY and CDR2 is FYNNEI. The CDR3 spells CASSEYGEMVNQPQHF. For the CDR3, the DNA is TGTGCCAGCAGTGAATATGGGGAGATGGTCAATCAGCCCCAGCATTTT.

This chain joins TRBV6-5 and TRBJ1-1, with D possibly TRBD1 on 5 matching bases. Trimming shortened V by 8 bases and J by 1 base, and 11 bases separated the two germline ends. CDR3 size: 13 residues. Per germline, CDR1 MNHEY and CDR2 SVGAGI. The CDR3 nucleotides are TGTGCCAGCGCCAGGGATTCGAACACTGAAGCTTTCTTT. Its translation is CASARDSNTEAFF.

This chain uses TRBV15 with TRBJ2-7; 7 positions agree with TRBD1. The ends lost 0 bases at V and 4 bases at J; junction bases unmatched: 6. The germline V gene encodes CDR1 LNHNV and CDR2 YYDKDF (reference sequence). CDR3 size: 15 residues. CDR3 loop: CATSRDLGQIYEQYF. Here the CDR3 DNA reads TGTGCCACCAGCAGAGATCTGGGACAGATATACGAGCAGTACTTC.

This clone came up a few times. The chain couples TRBV7-9 to TRBJ2-3, with 7 bases lining up with TRBD1. Germline trimming cut 4 bases from V and 0 bases from J; bases unmatched to any gene: 4. The CDR3 runs 15 residues. CDR1 and CDR2 (germline): SEHNR, FQNEAQ (reference sequence). CDR3 DNA: TGTGCCAGCAGCTATGGACAGGTTAGCACAGATACGCAGTATTTT. Its protein is CASSYGQVSTDTQYF.

The V call is TRBV27, the J call TRBJ1-1, with no clear D. Between the trimmed V and J ends, which lost 2 bases and 0 bases, there was a span of 4 bases. This CDR3 comprises 13 residues. Germline CDR1 is MNHEY and CDR2 is SMNVEV (reference sequence). The CDR3 spells CASSLTVNTEAFF. For the CDR3, the DNA is TGTGCCAGCAGTTTAACAGTGAACACTGAAGCTTTCTTT.

This chain joins TRBV19 and TRBJ1-1; 9 bases agree with TRBD1. The CDR3 is made up of 14 amino acids. The trim removed 6 bases at V and 4 bases at J, leaving 6 bases unmatched. The germline V gene encodes CDR1 LNHDA and CDR2 SQIVND (reference sequence). CDR3 coding DNA: TGTGCCAGTAGCGAACAGGGGGCTGGCACTGAAGCTTTCTTT. This codes for CASSEQGAGTEAFF.

This clone was counted only a few times. In nucleotides, the CDR3 is TGTGCCAGCCCGGACAGACTTTACTCTGGGGCCAACGTCCTGACTTTC. Translated, it gives CASPDRLYSGANVLTF. V gene TRBV7-9 combines with J gene TRBJ2-6; a possible D gene is TRBD1 (6 bases). The germline V and J ends were trimmed by 8 bases and 0 bases, with 14 bases remaining between them. Germline V gene lookup returns CDR1 SEHNR and CDR2 FQNEAQ (reference sequence). This CDR3 comprises 16 residues.

This rearrangement joins TRBV29-1 to TRBJ1-1; 10 bases are shared with TRBD1. CDR3 length: 14 amino acids. Germline V gives CDR1 SQVTM, CDR2 ANQGSEA. V lost 4 bases, J lost 2 bases, and 4 bases stayed unmatched. This CDR3 is CSVGGTGVNTEAFF. The CDR3 coding sequence is TGCAGCGTTGGGGGGACAGGGGTAAACACTGAAGCTTTCTTT. The whole variable domain, filled in from reference TRBV29-1 and TRBJ1-1, reads SAVISQKPSRDICQRGTSLTIQCQVDSQVTMMFWYRQQPGQSLTLIATANQGSEATYESGFVIDKFPISRPNLTFSTLTVSNMSPEDSSIYLCSVGGTGVNTEAFFGQGTRLTVV.

The chain employs TRBV5-6 and TRBJ2-2; 7 nucleotides line up with TRBD2. Germline CDR1 and CDR2: SGHDT and YYEEEE. This CDR3 comprises 16 residues. The V gene end was trimmed by 4 bases and the J gene end by 6 bases; junction bases not matched to a gene: 12. The CDR3 sequence: CASSGWEGRRAGELFF. The CDR3, as DNA: TGTGCCAGCAGCGGTTGGGAGGGGCGTAGGGCCGGGGAGCTGTTTTTT.

This clone has a handful of counts. J is TRBJ1-2 and V is TRBV4-1; D possibly corresponds to TRBD1 (5 bases). CDR3 size: 16 residues. Trimming left V 0 bases short and J 3 bases short, with 14 bases between. The germline CDR1 and CDR2 sequences are MGHRA and YSYEKL. CDR3 bases: TGCGCCAGCAGCCAAGATGTTCGGGGGATAGACTATGGCTACACCTTC. This translates into CASSQDVRGIDYGYTF.

The chain employs TRBV5-1 and TRBJ2-7; TRBD1 is a possible D gene (6 bases). From germline, CDR1 is SGHRS and CDR2 YFSETQ. V was trimmed by 1 base and J by 4 bases, leaving 21 bases between them. This CDR3 region has 17 residues. CDR3 amino acids: CASSLLGGGPQGYEQYF. The CDR3 bases are TGCGCCAGCAGCTTGTTAGGGGGTGGACCCCAGGGGTACGAGCAGTACTTC.

This chain connects TRBV15 to TRBJ2-5; 7 bases are shared with TRBD2. From germline, CDR1 is LNHNV and CDR2 YYDKDF (reference sequence). The CDR3 contains 14 residues. The junction had 4 bases not matched to a gene; V was cut back by 0 bases and J by 6 bases. CDR3 sequence: CATSREGGSKTQYF. Written as DNA, the CDR3 is TGTGCCACCAGCAGAGAGGGGGGGAGCAAGACCCAGTACTTC.

This clone was seen only once. The rearrangement joins TRBV6-1 to TRBJ1-2; 9 positions match TRBD1. CDR3 length: 15 amino acids. The germline gives CDR1 MNHNS, CDR2 SASEGT. Germline trimming cut 11 bases from V and 4 bases from J; bases unmatched to any gene: 14. CDR3: CAGRVPGQGIYGYTF. CDR3 DNA sequence: TGTGCCGGACGAGTCCCGGGACAGGGAATCTATGGCTACACCTTC.

The rearrangement joins TRBV5-1 to TRBJ1-1; weak D call: TRBD1 (6 bases). V shed 4 bases and J shed 0 bases, with 13 bases lying between them. The CDR3 contains 15 residues. The germline V gene encodes CDR1 SGHRS and CDR2 YFSETQ. CDR3 DNA: TGCGCCAGCAGCCAATCAGGGGCCTTGAACACTGAAGCTTTCTTT. Amino acids: CASSQSGALNTEAFF.

The table lists this clone with a few counts. The rearrangement links TRBV5-1 to TRBJ1-2; D may be TRBD1 (5 bases). CDR1 SGHRS and CDR2 YFSETQ come from the germline V gene. This CDR3 is 17 amino acids long. The V gene lost 1 base and the J gene lost 2 bases, with 18 bases spanning the gap. CDR3 region: CASSLLGGVQANYGYTF. The CDR3 DNA follows: TGCGCCAGCAGCTTGCTCGGGGGTGTCCAGGCCAACTATGGCTACACCTTC.

The chain is built from TRBV5-8 and TRBJ2-3, with a tentative D call TRBD1 (6 bases). V lost 6 bases, J lost 10 bases, and 27 bases lay in between. There are 16 residues in the CDR3. The germline gives CDR1 SGHTS, CDR2 YDEGEE. CDR3: CASNQLGTPGPKAQYF. The CDR3 DNA reads TGTGCCAGCAATCAATTAGGGACACCGGGGCCGAAGGCGCAGTATTTT.

J is TRBJ1-2 and V is TRBV7-8; 9 bases agree with TRBD1. The CDR3 covers 15 residues. Germline V gives CDR1 SGHVS, CDR2 FQNEAQ. The V segment lost 5 bases and the J segment 3 bases; nucleotides outside the gene matches: 7. The CDR3 protein is CASSVRDRADYGYTF. Written as DNA, the CDR3 is TGTGCCAGCAGCGTCCGGGACAGGGCCGACTATGGCTACACCTTC.

This sequence joins TRBV5-1 and TRBJ1-5; 10 nucleotides align to TRBD1. After removal of 5 bases from V and 2 bases from J, the junction contained 7 bases not matched to a gene. Looked up from germline, CDR1 is SGHRS and CDR2 is YFSETQ. The CDR3 sequence is 16 residues long. For the CDR3, the DNA is TGCGCCAGCAGAGGGACAGGGGTTGGGGGCAATCAGCCCCAGCATTTT. Translated, it gives CASRGTGVGGNQPQHF.